This T cell receptor beta chain was observed in a study of blood T cell repertoires in COVID-19. Study summary: PBMCs, B-cell-depleted T cells, or T cells provided the cDNA or gDNA that made up the material.

The CDR3 runs 13 residues. The germline V and J ends were trimmed by 6 bases and 1 base, with 9 bases remaining between them. Per the germline V gene, CDR1 is SNHLY and CDR2 is FYNNEI. Original data processing: Nucleated cell number was recorded as an estimate derived from reference gene primer amplification. The assay was immunoSEQ multiplex PCR, and TCRdb's table has in-frame clones only and misses some. V, J and clone size derive from that table, while D and trimming were established from the DNA sequence. The table records over 300,000 clones, over 70% of them present only once. The chain recombines TRBV2 with TRBJ1-1; D is unclear. What was sequenced was peripheral blood. This receptor was taken from a woman between 50 and 59 years old with acute or convalescent COVID-19. CDR3 region: CASRLVRNTEAFF. The CDR3 coding sequence is TGTGCCAGCAGGCTTGTGAGGAACACTGAAGCTTTCTTT.